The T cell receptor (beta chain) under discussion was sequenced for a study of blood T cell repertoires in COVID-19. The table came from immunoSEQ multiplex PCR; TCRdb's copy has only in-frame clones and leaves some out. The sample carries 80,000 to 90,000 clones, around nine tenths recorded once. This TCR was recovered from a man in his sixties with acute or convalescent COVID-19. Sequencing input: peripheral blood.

CDR3 region: CASTFRAGEKLFF. The CDR3 bases are TGTGCCAGTACTTTCAGGGCCGGGGAAAAACTGTTTTTT. The chain has TRBV19 and TRBJ1-4; TRBD1 is a possible D gene (5 bases). Germline-derived CDR1 and CDR2 are LNHDA and SQIVND (reference sequence). With 7 bases removed from V and 8 bases from J, the gap between germline ends came to 14 bases. CDR3 length equals 13 residues. The full variable domain, with the rest looked up from reference TRBV19 and TRBJ1-4, is DGGITQSPKYLFRKEGQNVTLSCEQNLNHDAMYWYRQDPGQGLRLIYYSQIVNDFQKGDIAEGYSVSREKKESFPLTVTSAQKNPTAFYLCASTFRAGEKLFFGSGTQLSVL.